At least ten counts were recorded for the clone carrying this T cell receptor (beta chain). The CDR3 totals 14 residues. CDR1 DFQATT and CDR2 SNEGSKA come from the germline V gene (reference sequence). V was pared by 1 base and J by 5 bases, with 5 bases of the junction left unmatched. These data come from a study of identical twins. One entry per CDR3 protein results from TCRdb running MiXCR on the 5' RACE reads. The repertoire holds roughly 150,000 distinct CDR3 sequences, around 3.4% seen once, with more than 6.5% in the top ten. The clonotype originates from a man between 18 and 35 years old in good health. The V call is TRBV20-1, the J call TRBJ2-1; 7 nucleotides agree with TRBD2. Sequenced material: memory T cells sorted from blood. CDR3: CSARGLAVNNEQFF. CDR3 nucleotide sequence: TGCAGTGCTAGAGGTCTAGCGGTCAACAATGAGCAGTTCTTC.